The sequence of this T cell receptor beta chain was determined in a study of blood T cells in healthy people across ages. General study findings and limits: Roughly linearly, TCR beta diversity per million T cells fell as age increased.

A second PCR, run for about 7 to 12 cycles, used a sample-barcoded 5' primer plus a J-beta primer mix. The yield of each sample was at least 2.5 million CDR3-containing paired-end reads. TCRdb used MiXCR to reprocess the 5' RACE reads, holding one entry per CDR3 protein. The sample lists roughly 2 million distinct CDR3 sequences, 49% occurring once. The CDR3 spans 19 residues. V was pared by 1 base and J by 3 bases, with 26 bases between. Per the germline V gene, CDR1 is DFQATT and CDR2 is SNEGSKA (reference sequence). This clonotype has just a few counts. Its antigen remains unidentified. Sequenced sample: blood. The chain combines TRBV20-1 with TRBJ2-3, with D perhaps TRBD2 (9 bases). The TCR originated in a woman between 40 and 50 years old in good health. The CDR3 DNA is TGCAGTGCTAGAGGACAGGGGAAAAGGAGTAGCGGGGGAACAGATACGCAGTATTTT. It yields the protein CSARGQGKRSSGGTDTQYF.